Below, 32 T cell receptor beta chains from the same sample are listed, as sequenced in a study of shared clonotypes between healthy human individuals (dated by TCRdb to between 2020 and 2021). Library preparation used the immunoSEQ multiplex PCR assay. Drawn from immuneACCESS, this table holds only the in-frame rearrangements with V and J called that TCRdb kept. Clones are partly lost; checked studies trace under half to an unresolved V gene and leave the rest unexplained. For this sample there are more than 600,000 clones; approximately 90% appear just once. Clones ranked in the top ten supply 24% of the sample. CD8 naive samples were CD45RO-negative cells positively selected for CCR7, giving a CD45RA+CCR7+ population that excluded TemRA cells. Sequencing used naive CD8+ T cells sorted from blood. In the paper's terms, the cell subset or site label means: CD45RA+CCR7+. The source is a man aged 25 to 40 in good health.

CDR3 amino acids: CATGGSGGELFF. CDR3 DNA sequence: TGTGCCACCGGAGGGTCAGGCGGGGAGCTGTTTTTT. The rearrangement uses TRBV10-3 and TRBJ2-2; a possible D gene is TRBD2 (6 bases). The CDR3 loop spans 12 amino acids. Germline CDR1 ENHRY, CDR2 SYGVKD. V gave up 10 bases and J gave up 7 bases, with 13 bases separating them.

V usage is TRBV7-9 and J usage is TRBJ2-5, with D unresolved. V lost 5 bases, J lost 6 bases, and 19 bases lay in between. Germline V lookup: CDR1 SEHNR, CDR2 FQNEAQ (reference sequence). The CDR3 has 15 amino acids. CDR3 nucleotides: TGTGCCAGCAGCCCCGAGGCTAGAGGTTCAAAGACCCAGTACTTC. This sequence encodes CASSPEARGSKTQYF.

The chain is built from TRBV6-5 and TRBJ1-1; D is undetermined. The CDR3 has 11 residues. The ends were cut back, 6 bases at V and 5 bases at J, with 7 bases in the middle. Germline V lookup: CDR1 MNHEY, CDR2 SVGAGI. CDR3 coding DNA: TGTGCCAGCAGCCCCGGGACTGAAGCTTTCTTT. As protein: CASSPGTEAFF.

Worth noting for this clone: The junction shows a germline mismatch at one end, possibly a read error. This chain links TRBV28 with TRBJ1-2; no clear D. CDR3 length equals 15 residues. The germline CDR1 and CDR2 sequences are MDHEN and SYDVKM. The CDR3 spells CASSIWTEPNYGYTF. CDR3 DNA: TGTGCCAGCAGTATATGGACGGAACCTAACTATGGCTACACCTTC.

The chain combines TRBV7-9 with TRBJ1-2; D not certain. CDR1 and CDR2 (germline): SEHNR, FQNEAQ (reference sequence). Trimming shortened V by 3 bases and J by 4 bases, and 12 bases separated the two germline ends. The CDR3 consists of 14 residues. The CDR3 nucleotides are TGTGCCAGCAGCTTGAGCTCTGGACCCTATGGCTACACCTTC. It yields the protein CASSLSSGPYGYTF.

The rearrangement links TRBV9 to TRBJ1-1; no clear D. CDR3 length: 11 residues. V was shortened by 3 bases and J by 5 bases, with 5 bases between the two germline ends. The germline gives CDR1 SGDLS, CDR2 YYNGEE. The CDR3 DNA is TGTGCCAGCAGCGCCCAGACTGAAGCTTTCTTT. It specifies CASSAQTEAFF. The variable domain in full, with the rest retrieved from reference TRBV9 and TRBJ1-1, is DSGVTQTPKHLITATGQRVTLRCSPRSGDLSVYWYQQSLDQGLQFLIQYYNGEERAKGNILERFSAQQFPDLHSELNLSSLELGDSALYFCASSAQTEAFFGQGTRLTVV.

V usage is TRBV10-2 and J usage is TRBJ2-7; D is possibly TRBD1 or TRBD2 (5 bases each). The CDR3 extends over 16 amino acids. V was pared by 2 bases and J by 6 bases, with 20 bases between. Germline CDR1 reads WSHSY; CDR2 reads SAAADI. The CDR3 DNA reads TGCGCCAGCAGTGAGGGGGTCGGAGGACACCCCAGCGAGCAGTACTTC. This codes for CASSEGVGGHPSEQYF.

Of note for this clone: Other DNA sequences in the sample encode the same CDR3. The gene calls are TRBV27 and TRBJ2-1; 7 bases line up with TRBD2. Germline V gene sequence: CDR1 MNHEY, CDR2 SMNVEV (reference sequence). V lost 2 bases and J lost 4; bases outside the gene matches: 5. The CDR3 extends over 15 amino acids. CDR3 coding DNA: TGTGCCAGCAGTTTAGCGGGAGTGGGATACAATGAGCAGTTCTTC. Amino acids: CASSLAGVGYNEQFF.

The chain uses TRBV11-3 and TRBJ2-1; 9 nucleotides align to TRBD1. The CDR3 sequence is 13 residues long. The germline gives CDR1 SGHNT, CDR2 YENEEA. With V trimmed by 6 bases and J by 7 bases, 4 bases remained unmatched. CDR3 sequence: CASRGQGGNEQFF. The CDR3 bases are TGTGCCAGCAGGGGACAGGGCGGGAATGAGCAGTTCTTC.

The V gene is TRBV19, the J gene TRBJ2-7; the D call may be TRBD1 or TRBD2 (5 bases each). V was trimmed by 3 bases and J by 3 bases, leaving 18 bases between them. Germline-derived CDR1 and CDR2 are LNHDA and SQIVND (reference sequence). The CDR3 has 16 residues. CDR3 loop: CASSIFMGEGNYEQYF. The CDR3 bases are TGTGCCAGTAGTATTTTTATGGGTGAGGGGAACTACGAGCAGTACTTC.

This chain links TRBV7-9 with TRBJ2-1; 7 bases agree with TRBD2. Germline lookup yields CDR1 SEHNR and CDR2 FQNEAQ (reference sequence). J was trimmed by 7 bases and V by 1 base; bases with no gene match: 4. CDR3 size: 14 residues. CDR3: CASSLGGRGNEQFF. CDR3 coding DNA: TGTGCCAGCAGCTTAGGCGGGAGAGGGAATGAGCAGTTCTTC.

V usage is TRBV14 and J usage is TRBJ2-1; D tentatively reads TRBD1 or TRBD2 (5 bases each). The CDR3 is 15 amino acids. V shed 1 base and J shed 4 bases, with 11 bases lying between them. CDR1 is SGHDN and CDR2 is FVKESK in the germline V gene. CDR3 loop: CASSQAGPRYNEQFF. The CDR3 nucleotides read TGTGCCAGCAGCCAAGCGGGACCGAGATACAATGAGCAGTTCTTC. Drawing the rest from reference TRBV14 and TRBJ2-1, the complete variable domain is EAGVTQFPSHSVIEKGQTVTLRCDPISGHDNLYWYRRVMGKEIKFLLHFVKESKQDESGMPNNRFLAERTGGTYSTLKVQPAELEDSGVYFCASSQAGPRYNEQFFGPGTRLTVL.

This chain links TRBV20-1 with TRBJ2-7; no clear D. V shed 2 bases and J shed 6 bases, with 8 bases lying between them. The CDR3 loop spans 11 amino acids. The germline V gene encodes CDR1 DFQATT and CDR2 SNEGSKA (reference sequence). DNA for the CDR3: TGCAGTGCTAGACACGACGGCGAGCAGTACTTC. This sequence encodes CSARHDGEQYF.

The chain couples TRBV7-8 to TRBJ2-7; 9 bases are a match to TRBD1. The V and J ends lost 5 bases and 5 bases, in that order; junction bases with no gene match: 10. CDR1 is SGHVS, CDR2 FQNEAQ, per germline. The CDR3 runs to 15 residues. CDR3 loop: CASSQNRGRFHEQYF. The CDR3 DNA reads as TGTGCCAGCAGCCAAAACAGGGGGCGATTCCACGAGCAGTACTTC.

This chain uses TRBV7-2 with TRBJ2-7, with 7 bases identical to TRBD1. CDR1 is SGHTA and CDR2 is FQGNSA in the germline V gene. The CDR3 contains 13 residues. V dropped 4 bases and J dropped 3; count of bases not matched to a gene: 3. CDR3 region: CASSWGQIYEQYF. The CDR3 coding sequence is TGTGCCAGCAGCTGGGGACAGATCTACGAGCAGTACTTC.

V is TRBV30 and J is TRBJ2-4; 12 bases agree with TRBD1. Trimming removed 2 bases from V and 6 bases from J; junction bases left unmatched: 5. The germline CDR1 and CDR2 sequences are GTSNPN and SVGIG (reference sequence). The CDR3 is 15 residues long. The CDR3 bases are TGTGCCTGGAGTTTGGGACAGGGGGCAGGAAACATTCAGTACTTC. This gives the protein CAWSLGQGAGNIQYF. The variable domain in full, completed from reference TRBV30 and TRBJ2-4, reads SQTIHQWPATLVQPVGSPLSLECTVEGTSNPNLYWYRQAAGRGLQLLFYSVGIGQISSEVPQNLSASRPQDRQFILSSKKLLLSDSGFYLCAWSLGQGAGNIQYFGAGTRLSVL.

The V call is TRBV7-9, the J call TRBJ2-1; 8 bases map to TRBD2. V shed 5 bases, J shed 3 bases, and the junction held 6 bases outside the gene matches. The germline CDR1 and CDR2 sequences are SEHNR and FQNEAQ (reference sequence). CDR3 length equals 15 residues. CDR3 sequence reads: CASSQLAELYNEQFF. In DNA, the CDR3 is TGTGCCAGCAGCCAACTAGCGGAACTCTACAATGAGCAGTTCTTC. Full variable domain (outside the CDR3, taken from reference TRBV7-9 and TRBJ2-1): DTGVSQNPRHKITKRGQNVTFRCDPISEHNRLYWYRQTLGQGPEFLTYFQNEAQLEKSRLLSDRFSAERPKGSFSTLEIQRTEQGDSAMYLCASSQLAELYNEQFFGPGTRLTVL.

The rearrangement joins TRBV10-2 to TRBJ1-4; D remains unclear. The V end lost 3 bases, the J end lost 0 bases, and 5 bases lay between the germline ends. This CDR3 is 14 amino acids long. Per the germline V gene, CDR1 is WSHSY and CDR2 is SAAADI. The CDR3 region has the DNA TGCGCCAGCAGTGACCGTTCAACTAATGAAAAACTGTTTTTT. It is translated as CASSDRSTNEKLFF.

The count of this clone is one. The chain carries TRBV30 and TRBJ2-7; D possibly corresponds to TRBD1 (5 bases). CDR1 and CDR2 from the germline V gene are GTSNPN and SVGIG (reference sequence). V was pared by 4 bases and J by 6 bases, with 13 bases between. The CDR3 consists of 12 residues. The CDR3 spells CAWTAQGSEQYF. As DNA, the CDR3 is TGTGCCTGGACTGCTCAGGGCTCCGAGCAGTACTTC.

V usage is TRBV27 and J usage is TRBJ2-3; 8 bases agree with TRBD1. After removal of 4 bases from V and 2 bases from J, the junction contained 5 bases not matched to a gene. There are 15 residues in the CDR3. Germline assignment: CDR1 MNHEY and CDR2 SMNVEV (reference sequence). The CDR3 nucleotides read TGTGCCAGCAGTTATTGGACAGGGACCACAGATACGCAGTATTTT. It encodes CASSYWTGTTDTQYF.

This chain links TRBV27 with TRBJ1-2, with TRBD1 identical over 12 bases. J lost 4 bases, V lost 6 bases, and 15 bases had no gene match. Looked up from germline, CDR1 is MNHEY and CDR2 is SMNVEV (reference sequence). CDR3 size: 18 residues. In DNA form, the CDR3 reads TGTGCCAGCAGCACCTTCGGGGACAGGGGGCTTGTTGGCTATGGCTACACCTTC. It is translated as CASSTFGDRGLVGYGYTF.

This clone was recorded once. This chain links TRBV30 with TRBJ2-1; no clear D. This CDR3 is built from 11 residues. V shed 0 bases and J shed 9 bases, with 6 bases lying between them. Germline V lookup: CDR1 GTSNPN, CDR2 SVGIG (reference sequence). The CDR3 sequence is CAWSVRGEQFF. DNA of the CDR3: TGTGCCTGGAGTGTACGAGGTGAGCAGTTCTTC. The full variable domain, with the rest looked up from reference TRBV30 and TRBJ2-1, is SQTIHQWPATLVQPVGSPLSLECTVEGTSNPNLYWYRQAAGRGLQLLFYSVGIGQISSEVPQNLSASRPQDRQFILSSKKLLLSDSGFYLCAWSVRGEQFFGPGTRLTVL.

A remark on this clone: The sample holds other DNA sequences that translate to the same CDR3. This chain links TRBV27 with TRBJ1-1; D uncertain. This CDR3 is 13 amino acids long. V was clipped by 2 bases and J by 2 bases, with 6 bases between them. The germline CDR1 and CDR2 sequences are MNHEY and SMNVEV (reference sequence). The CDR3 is CASSLGPNTEAFF. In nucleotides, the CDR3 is TGTGCCAGCAGTTTAGGACCTAACACTGAAGCTTTCTTT.

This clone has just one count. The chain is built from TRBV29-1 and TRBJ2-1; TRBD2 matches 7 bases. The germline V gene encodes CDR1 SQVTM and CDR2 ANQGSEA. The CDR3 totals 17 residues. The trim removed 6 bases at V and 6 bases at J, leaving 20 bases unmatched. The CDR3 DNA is TGCAGCGTAGCCCATAGCGGGCCGCGCCCCTTCGTCAATGAGCAGTTCTTC. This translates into CSVAHSGPRPFVNEQFF.

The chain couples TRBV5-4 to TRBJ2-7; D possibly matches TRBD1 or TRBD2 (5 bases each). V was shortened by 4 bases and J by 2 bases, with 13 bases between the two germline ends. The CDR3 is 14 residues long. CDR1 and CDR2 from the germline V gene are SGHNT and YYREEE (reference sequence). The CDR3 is CASSLRDATYEQYF. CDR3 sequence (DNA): TGTGCCAGCAGCCTCCGGGACGCAACCTACGAGCAGTACTTC.

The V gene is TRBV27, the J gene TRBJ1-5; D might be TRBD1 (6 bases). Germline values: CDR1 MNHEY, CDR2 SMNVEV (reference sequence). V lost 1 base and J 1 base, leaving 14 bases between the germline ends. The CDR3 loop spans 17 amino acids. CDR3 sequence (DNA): TGTGCCAGCAGTTTATTGGGGGGGGCCTTAAGCAATCAGCCCCAGCATTTT. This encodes CASSLLGGALSNQPQHF.

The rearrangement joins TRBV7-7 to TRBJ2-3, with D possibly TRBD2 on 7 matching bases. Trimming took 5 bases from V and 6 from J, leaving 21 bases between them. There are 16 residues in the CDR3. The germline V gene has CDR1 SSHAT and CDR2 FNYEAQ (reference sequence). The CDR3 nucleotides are TGTGCCAGCAGCCCCCGTGGGGGGGGCAAATGGGATACGCAGTATTTT. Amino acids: CASSPRGGGKWDTQYF.

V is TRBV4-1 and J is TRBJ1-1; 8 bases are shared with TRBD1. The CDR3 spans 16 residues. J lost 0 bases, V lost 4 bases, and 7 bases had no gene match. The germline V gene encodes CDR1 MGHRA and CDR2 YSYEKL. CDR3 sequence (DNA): TGCGCCAGCAGCCTCGGGACAGGCGGGATGAACACTGAAGCTTTCTTT. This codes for CASSLGTGGMNTEAFF.

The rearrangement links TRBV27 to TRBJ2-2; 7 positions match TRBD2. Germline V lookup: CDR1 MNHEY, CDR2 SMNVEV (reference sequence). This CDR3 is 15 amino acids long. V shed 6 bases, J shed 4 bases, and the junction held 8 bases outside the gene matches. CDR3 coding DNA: TGTGCCAGCAGCTACTTTGCGGGAGTCACCGGGGAGCTGTTTTTT. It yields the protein CASSYFAGVTGELFF.

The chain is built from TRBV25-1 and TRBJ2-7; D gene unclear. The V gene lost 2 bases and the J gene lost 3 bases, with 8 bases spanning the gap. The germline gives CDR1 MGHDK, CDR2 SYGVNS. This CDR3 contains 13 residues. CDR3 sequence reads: CASSEGLVYEQYF. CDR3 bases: TGTGCCAGCAGTGAAGGTCTAGTCTACGAGCAGTACTTC.

The CDR3: CATSSVGGYNEQFF. The CDR3 nucleotides are TGTGCCACCAGTTCCGTGGGAGGGTACAATGAGCAGTTCTTC. The chain couples TRBV15 to TRBJ2-1; 7 bases map to TRBD2. Germline V gene data show CDR1 as LNHNV and CDR2 as YYDKDF (reference sequence). V lost 6 bases and J lost 4; bases outside the gene matches: 6. This CDR3 comprises 14 residues.

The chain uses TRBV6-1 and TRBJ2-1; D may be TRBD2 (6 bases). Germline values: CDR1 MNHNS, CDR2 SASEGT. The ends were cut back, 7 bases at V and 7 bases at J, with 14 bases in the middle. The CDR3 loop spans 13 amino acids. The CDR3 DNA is TGTGCCAGCACAACGGGAGCCTTGAATGAGCAGTTCTTC. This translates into CASTTGALNEQFF.